The 26 T cell receptor beta chains given below trace back to one sample, sequenced in a study of blood T cells in healthy people across ages. A second PCR of about 7 to 12 cycles used a sample-barcoded 5' primer and a J-beta primer mix. MiXCR was run by TCRdb on the 5' RACE reads, yielding one entry per CDR3 protein. The table includes about 780,000 distinct CDR3 sequences, 35% to 60% detected once. The sequencing input was blood. The receptors shown here come from a man aged 80 or over in good health.

The chain is built from TRBV28 and TRBJ1-1, with D possibly matching TRBD1 (6 bases). Germline V CDR1 and CDR2: MDHEN, SYDVKM. The CDR3 is made up of 15 amino acids. Trimming left V 5 bases short and J 11 bases short, with 24 bases between. The CDR3 DNA reads as TGTGCCAGCAGTCCCCCGTCGTCAGGGGCCGTGGTTGCTTTCTTT. Protein product: CASSPPSSGAVVAFF.

The chain employs TRBV28 and TRBJ2-2, with D unresolved. Trimming pared 8 bases from V and 3 bases from J, leaving 16 bases between. Germline CDR1 reads MDHEN; CDR2 reads SYDVKM. The CDR3 has 15 amino acids. In nucleotides, the CDR3 is TGTGCCAGCGGCGTATCCCAAACCTACACCGGGGAGCTGTTTTTT. The encoded protein is CASGVSQTYTGELFF.

This clonotype was seen a single time. This chain joins TRBV5-1 and TRBJ2-3, with D perhaps matching TRBD2 (7 bases). This CDR3 comprises 14 residues. Trimming took 6 bases from V and 2 from J, leaving 13 bases between them. CDR1 and CDR2 (germline): SGHRS, YFSETQ. CDR3: CASNPGGPTDTQYF. CDR3 coding DNA: TGCGCCAGCAACCCGGGGGGCCCCACAGATACGCAGTATTTT.

The chain carries TRBV28 and TRBJ2-7, with 9 nucleotides matching TRBD2. V lost 1 base and J lost 2; bases outside the gene matches: 9. The CDR3 sequence is 17 residues long. CDR1 MDHEN and CDR2 SYDVKM come from the germline V gene. CDR3 sequence: CASSLSGVGGRAYEQYF. The CDR3 bases are TGTGCCAGCAGTTTATCAGGTGTCGGCGGGAGGGCCTACGAGCAGTACTTC.

CDR3 sequence (DNA): TGTGCCAGCAGCCAGGGACTAGCGGCCAATGAGCAGTTCTTC. Its translation is CASSQGLAANEQFF. The chain has TRBV12-3 or TRBV12-4 and TRBJ2-1; 11 bases match TRBD2. The J segment lost 6 bases and the V segment lost 6 bases, leaving 4 bases of the junction unmatched. There are 14 residues in the CDR3.

This clonotype was seen many times. The V call is TRBV20-1, the J call TRBJ2-5; 14 nucleotides match TRBD2. V lost 0 bases, J lost 11 bases, and 20 bases stayed unmatched. This CDR3 has 19 residues. Germline V gene lookup returns CDR1 DFQATT and CDR2 SNEGSKA (reference sequence). The CDR3 bases are TGCAGTGCTAGAGATTTATTTCTGGGACTAGCGGGAGTTTTGGGTGAGCAGTACTTC. The encoded protein is CSARDLFLGLAGVLGEQYF.

This clonotype was recorded a few times. The CDR3 coding sequence is TGTGCCAGCAGCCCCGGACTAGCCCCTAGCACAGATACGCAGTATTTT. Translated: CASSPGLAPSTDTQYF. The chain recombines TRBV7-3 with TRBJ2-3, with 8 bases fitting TRBD2. Germline trimming cut 5 bases from V and 0 bases from J; bases unmatched to any gene: 7. This CDR3 contains 16 residues. Germline CDR1 and CDR2: SGHTA and FQGTGA.

The chain has TRBV27 and TRBJ2-4; 11 nucleotides line up with TRBD2. The CDR3 has 16 amino acids. The trim removed 6 bases at V and 3 bases at J, leaving 7 bases unmatched. Germline V gene sequence: CDR1 MNHEY, CDR2 SMNVEV (reference sequence). As DNA, the CDR3 is TGTGCCAGCAGCCGACGGACTAGCGGGTTCAAAAACATTCAGTACTTC. This gives the protein CASSRRTSGFKNIQYF.

The sample holds many counts of this clonotype. The V gene is TRBV11-1, the J gene TRBJ2-1; 7 positions agree with TRBD1. Germline V gives CDR1 SGHAT, CDR2 FQDESV (reference sequence). V lost 5 bases and J lost 4; bases outside the gene matches: 8. This CDR3 comprises 15 residues. The CDR3 bases are TGTGCCAGCAGCCTTGGTGGACAGGAGTACAATGAGCAGTTCTTC. Amino acids: CASSLGGQEYNEQFF.

This chain joins TRBV7-2 and TRBJ2-5; the match to TRBD2 covers 10 bases. The DNA end lines up better with TRBJ2-7; the J call may be wrong. Germline CDR1 is SGHTA and CDR2 is FQGNSA. The CDR3 sequence is 16 residues long. The CDR3 is CASSTRTSGVDYEQYF. CDR3 in DNA: TGTGCCAGCAGCACAAGGACTAGCGGAGTAGACTACGAGCAGTACTTC.

The chain has TRBV5-6 and TRBJ2-3, with 9 bases lining up with TRBD1. Germline CDR1 and CDR2: SGHDT and YYEEEE. V lost 5 bases, J lost 6 bases, and 13 bases stayed unmatched. The length of the CDR3 is 16 residues. CDR3 coding DNA: TGTGCCAGCAGAACTACAGGGGGCGCATCCCAGGATACGCAGTATTTT. This codes for CASRTTGGASQDTQYF. Full variable domain (remainder filled in from reference TRBV5-6 and TRBJ2-3): DAGVTQSPTHLIKTRGQQVTLRCSPKSGHDTVSWYQQALGQGPQFIFQYYEEEERQRGNFPDRFSGHQFPNYSSELNVNALLLGDSALYLCASRTTGGASQDTQYFGPGTRLTVL.

CDR3 region: CASSQGDMNTEAFF. The DNA for the CDR3 is TGTGCCAGCAGCCAAGGGGACATGAACACTGAAGCTTTCTTT. The V and J genes are TRBV28 and TRBJ1-1; TRBD1 is a possible D gene (6 bases). Germline-derived CDR1 and CDR2 are MDHEN and SYDVKM. The CDR3 is 14 residues long. Trimming took 6 bases from V and 0 from J, leaving 11 bases between them.

In the case of this clonotype: The conserved phenylalanine or tryptophan is not found at the CDR3 terminus, so this likely reflects a read error. The V call is TRBV14, the J call TRBJ2-1; 12 bases match TRBD2. V shed 4 bases and J 9 bases; nucleotides not matched to a gene: 7. Germline lookup yields CDR1 SGHDN and CDR2 FVKESK. The CDR3 length is 15 residues. CDR3 DNA sequence: TGTGCCAGCAGCCCTGTGGGACTAGCGGGCGTTGAGCAGTTCTCC. The encoded protein is CASSPVGLAGVEQFS.

The DNA for the CDR3 is TGTGCCAGCAGTGAAATGGGGGGACAGGGGGACAATGAGCAGTTCTTC. Its protein is CASSEMGGQGDNEQFF. This chain connects TRBV2 to TRBJ2-1, with 11 bases fitting TRBD1. The CDR3 totals 16 residues. Germline loops: CDR1 SNHLY, CDR2 FYNNEI. Trimming cost V 2 bases and J 5 bases; bases outside gene matches: 5.

V and J are TRBV20-1 and TRBJ2-3, with D possibly TRBD1 on 6 matching bases. The V end was cut by 5 bases, the J end by 2 bases, with 14 bases between. The CDR3 sequence is 14 residues long. CDR1 and CDR2 from the germline V gene are DFQATT and SNEGSKA (reference sequence). CDR3 region: CSASSDRNTDTQYF. For the CDR3, the DNA is TGCAGTGCTTCGTCGGACAGAAACACAGATACGCAGTATTTT.

J is TRBJ2-7 and V is TRBV20-1; 8 nucleotides line up with TRBD2. This CDR3 contains 15 residues. Trimming cost V 0 bases and J 7 bases; bases outside gene matches: 11. From germline, CDR1 is DFQATT and CDR2 SNEGSKA (reference sequence). The CDR3 DNA reads TGCAGTGCTAGAGATCTGCGGGAGGACACCGGGGAGCAGTACTTC. Translated: CSARDLREDTGEQYF.

V is TRBV7-2 and J is TRBJ2-5; the D call may be TRBD1 or TRBD2 (6 bases each). Looked up from germline, CDR1 is SGHTA and CDR2 is FQGNSA. V dropped 0 bases and J dropped 12 bases, with 11 bases sitting between them. The CDR3 spans 12 residues. The CDR3 DNA follows: TGTGCCAGCAGCTTAGCGAGGGGGGTGGAGTACTTC. It yields the protein CASSLARGVEYF.

This clonotype was counted only a few times. The V and J genes are TRBV15 and TRBJ2-5; D is tentatively TRBD1 or TRBD2 (5 bases each). Trimming cost V 4 bases and J 4 bases, with 7 bases left between them. This CDR3 is 12 amino acids long. The V gene's germline CDR1 is LNHNV and CDR2 YYDKDF (reference sequence). The CDR3 coding sequence is TGTGCCACCAGCATGAGGGGAGAGACCCAGTACTTC. The encoded protein is CATSMRGETQYF.

V is TRBV7-9 and J is TRBJ2-5, with TRBD2 identical over 11 bases. Trimming at V came to 5 bases and at J to 11 bases, leaving 16 bases not matched to a gene. Germline loops: CDR1 SEHNR, CDR2 FQNEAQ (reference sequence). There are 16 residues in the CDR3. The CDR3, as DNA: TGTGCCAGCAGCGTCCTTAGCGGGAGGGTCCACAATGAGCAGTACTTC. Protein: CASSVLSGRVHNEQYF.

This clonotype was found many times. The CDR3, as DNA: TGTGCCAGCAGCTTCGCCGATGAGCAGTTCTTC. It is translated as CASSFADEQFF. The chain couples TRBV7-2 to TRBJ2-1; D gene uncertain. CDR3 length: 11 residues. Trimming took 3 bases from V and 8 from J, leaving 5 bases between them. Germline values: CDR1 SGHTA, CDR2 FQGNSA. Using reference TRBV7-2 and TRBJ2-1 for the parts outside the CDR3, the full variable domain is GAGVSQSPSNKVTEKGKDVELRCDPISGHTALYWYRQSLGQGLEFLIYFQGNSAPDKSGLPSDRFSAERTGGSVSTLTIQRTQQEDSAVYLCASSFADEQFFGPGTRLTVL.

This clonotype appeared a few times. The J gene is TRBJ1-5, the V gene TRBV2; D is unclear. Per the germline V gene, CDR1 is SNHLY and CDR2 is FYNNEI. CDR3 length: 11 amino acids. The V and J ends lost 8 bases and 15 bases respectively, with 17 bases between them. The CDR3 reads CASGLSHQAHF. In DNA, the CDR3 is TGTGCCAGCGGGCTCAGCCATCAGGCGCATTTT. The variable domain in full, completed from reference TRBV2 and TRBJ1-5, reads EPEVTQTPSHQVTQMGQEVILRCVPISNHLYFYWYRQILGQKVEFLVSFYNNEISEKSEIFDDQFSVERPDGSNFTLKIRSTKLEDSAMYFCASGLSHQAHFGDGTRLSIL.

Comments on this clonotype: A junction boundary mismatches the germline segment, possibly from a read error. The chain joins TRBV7-2 to TRBJ2-1, with D possibly matching TRBD2 (5 bases). The end of the DNA aligns better with TRBJ2-7, so the J call may be wrong. The CDR3 consists of 15 residues. Germline-derived CDR1 and CDR2 are SGHTA and FQGNSA. CDR3 region: CAGSFQAGSYNEQYF. The CDR3 region has the DNA TGTGCCGGCAGCTTCCAGGCGGGCTCCTACAATGAGCAGTACTTC.

This clonotype is a singleton in its sample. V is TRBV24-1 and J is TRBJ2-2, with a tentative D call TRBD2 (5 bases). This CDR3 comprises 15 residues. CDR1 and CDR2 (germline): KGHDR, SFDVKD. Trimming took 4 bases from V and 2 from J, leaving 10 bases between them. The CDR3 region is CATSDPGRNTGELFF. CDR3 nucleotides: TGTGCCACCAGTGACCCTGGGAGAAACACCGGGGAGCTGTTTTTT.

The chain employs TRBV5-1 and TRBJ2-3; possibly TRBD2 for D (5 bases). CDR1 and CDR2 from the germline V gene are SGHRS and YFSETQ. This CDR3 spans 15 amino acids. With 0 bases removed from V and 1 base from J, the gap between germline ends came to 9 bases. CDR3 DNA: TGCGCCAGCAGCTTGGAAGCGGTAGGCACAGATACGCAGTATTTT. As protein: CASSLEAVGTDTQYF.

The chain combines TRBV7-2 with TRBJ2-3, with TRBD2 identical over 13 bases. V lost 4 bases, J lost 4 bases, and 5 bases stayed unmatched. CDR3 length: 16 residues. Per the germline V gene, CDR1 is SGHTA and CDR2 is FQGNSA. The CDR3 DNA is TGTGCCAGCAGCTGGCGGACTAGCGGGAGAGCAGATACGCAGTATTTT. It encodes CASSWRTSGRADTQYF.

The rearrangement links TRBV7-9 to TRBJ2-1; 8 bases are a match to TRBD2. There are 17 residues in the CDR3. Germline V CDR1 and CDR2: SEHNR, FQNEAQ (reference sequence). Germline trimming cut 7 bases from V and 7 bases from J; bases unmatched to any gene: 18. The CDR3: CASILSGAGKGMNEQFF. CDR3 sequence (DNA): TGTGCCAGCATCCTTAGCGGGGCGGGTAAAGGAATGAATGAGCAGTTCTTC.